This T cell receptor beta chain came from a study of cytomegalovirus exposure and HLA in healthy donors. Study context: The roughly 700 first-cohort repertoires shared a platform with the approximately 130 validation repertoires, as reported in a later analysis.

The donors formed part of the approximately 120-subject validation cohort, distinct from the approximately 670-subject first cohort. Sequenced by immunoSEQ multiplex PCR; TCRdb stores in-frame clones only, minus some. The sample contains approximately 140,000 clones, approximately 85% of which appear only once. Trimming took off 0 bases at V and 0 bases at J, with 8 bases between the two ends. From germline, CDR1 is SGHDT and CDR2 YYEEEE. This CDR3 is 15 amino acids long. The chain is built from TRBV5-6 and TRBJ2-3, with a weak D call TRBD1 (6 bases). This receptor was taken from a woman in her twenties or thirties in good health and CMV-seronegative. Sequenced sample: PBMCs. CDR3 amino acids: CASSLGTVSTDTQYF. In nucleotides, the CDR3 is TGTGCCAGCAGCTTGGGGACAGTTAGCACAGATACGCAGTATTTT.